Listed below are T cell receptor beta chains from one sample, sequenced in a study of regulatory T cells in long-lasting Graves disease. One entry per CDR3 protein results from TCRdb running MiXCR on the multiplex PCR reads. The sample carries 400,000 to 500,000 distinct CDR3 sequences, 13% to 15% recorded once. These data also formed part of another study, on T cells in Graves' hyperthyroidism and ophthalmopathy.

The sequencing here drew on peripheral blood mononuclear cells (PBMCs), taken at new diagnosis, from a patient treated with antithyroid drugs. The receptor set was obtained from a woman between 45 and 60 years old with Graves disease. CDR3s include the opening cysteine and the closing phenylalanine or tryptophan. The order of the fields is D gene, clone size, V gene, J gene, CDR3 DNA, CDR3 protein. D genes are given only for firm matches. Only some rows state a clone size, as once, few, many or a class for expanded clones.

-	few	TRBV28	TRBJ2-3	TGTGCCATTTCGACTGGAAGGAGCACAGATACGCAGTATTTT	CAISTGRSTDTQYF
-	few	TRBV18	TRBJ1-1	TGTGCCAGCTCACCACAAGGAATTGAAGCTTTCTTT	CASSPQGIEAFF
-	few	TRBV24-1	TRBJ1-2	TGTGCCACCAGTGAAGGACACGCTAACTATGGCTACACCTTC	CATSEGHANYGYTF
-	many	TRBV18	TRBJ2-1	TGTGCCAGCTCACAGGGGGAGACTACGTACAATGAGCAGTTCTTC	CASSQGETTYNEQFF
TRBD2	few	TRBV4-1	TRBJ2-7	TGCGCCAGCAGCCACGGGGCTAGCGGGAGTTACGAGCAGTACTTC	CASSHGASGSYEQYF
-	many	TRBV27	TRBJ2-3	TGTGCCAGCAGTTGGACCCCGGGGGGCCCCACAGATACGCAGTATTTT	CASSWTPGGPTDTQYF
-	few	TRBV7-9	TRBJ2-5	TGTGCCAGCAGCCTCCGTGTTAGCGGCCAAGAGACCCAGTACTTC	CASSLRVSGQETQYF
TRBD1	many	TRBV11-2	TRBJ2-5	TGTGCCAGCAGCTTAGGTCCACAGGGGTTCCAAGAGACCCAGTACTTC	CASSLGPQGFQETQYF
-	-	TRBV5-1	TRBJ2-7	TGCGCCAGCAGCTCAGGGAATGGCTACGAGCAGTACTTC	CASSSGNGYEQYF
TRBD1	few	TRBV20-1	TRBJ1-5	TGCAGTGCTAGTGGGACAGGGGGTAGGGGCAATCAGCCCCAGCATTTT	CSASGTGGRGNQPQHF
TRBD1	many	TRBV7-2	TRBJ1-5	TGTGCCAGCAGCTCGGAGGTGGGACAGCACAATCAGCCCCAGCATTTT	CASSSEVGQHNQPQHF
-	-	TRBV5-1	TRBJ2-5	TGCGCCAGCAGCTTGGGGGAGGCCCGCGAGACCCAGTACTTC	CASSLGEARETQYF
TRBD1	-	TRBV5-1	TRBJ1-5	TGCGCCAGCAGCAAGGGGACAGGAGATAATCAGCCCCAGCATTTT	CASSKGTGDNQPQHF